The T cell receptor beta chain described here comes from a study of regulatory T cells in long-lasting Graves disease. Overall study results and limits: It was in persistent disease that TRBV28, TRBJ1-2 and TRBJ2-5 were favored.

Time point defined: newly diagnosed GD, antithyroid drugs for less than 3 months. Preparation of the TCR library used RNA extracted from PBMCs. Construction of the TCR beta libraries employed iRepertoire HTBI primers in conjunction with Arm-PCR of CDR3 regions. TCRdb reprocessed the multiplex PCR reads via MiXCR and lists one record per CDR3 protein. The table shows 400,000 to 500,000 distinct CDR3 sequences, with approximately 15% occurring only once. Trimming cost V 5 bases and J 7 bases, with 18 bases left between them. The CDR3 loop spans 14 amino acids. This clonotype was observed many times. Its antigen is undetermined. These sequences were also reported in another study, on T cells in Graves' hyperthyroidism and ophthalmopathy. As that report states: Patients with ophthalmopathy were separated from those with stable hyperthyroidism by a 13 V-J model.

Here the sequenced sample was peripheral blood mononuclear cells (PBMCs), taken at new diagnosis, from a patient treated with antithyroid drugs. The source of this sequence is a woman aged 35 to 49 with Graves disease. The gene calls are TRBV12-3 or TRBV12-4 and TRBJ2-7; D is perhaps TRBD1 or TRBD2 (5 bases each). The chain's CDR3 is CASSPLRGVWEQYF. DNA of the CDR3: TGTGCCAGCAGTCCTCTACGAGGGGTCTGGGAGCAGTACTTC.